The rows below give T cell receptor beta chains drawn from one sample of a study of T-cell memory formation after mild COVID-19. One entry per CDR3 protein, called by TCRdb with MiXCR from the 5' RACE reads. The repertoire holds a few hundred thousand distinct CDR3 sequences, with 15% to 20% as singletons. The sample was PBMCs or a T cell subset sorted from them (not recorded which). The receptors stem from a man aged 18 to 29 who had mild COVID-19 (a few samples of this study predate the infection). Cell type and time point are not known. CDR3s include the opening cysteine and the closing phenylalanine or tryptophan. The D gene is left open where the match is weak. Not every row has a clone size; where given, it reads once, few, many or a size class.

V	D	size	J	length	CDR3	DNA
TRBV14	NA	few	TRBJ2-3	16	CASSLMRGSQTDTQYF	TGTGCCAGCAGCCTTATGAGGGGAAGTCAAACAGATACGCAGTATTTT
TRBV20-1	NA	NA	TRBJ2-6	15	CSATTGGPGANVLTF	TGCAGTGCCACCACCGGGGGGCCTGGGGCCAACGTCCTGACTTTC
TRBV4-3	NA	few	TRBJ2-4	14	CASSQRDSGYIQYF	TGCGCCAGCAGCCAGCGGGACAGTGGTTACATTCAGTACTTC
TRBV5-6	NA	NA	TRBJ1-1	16	CASSFRDGPMNTEAFF	TGTGCCAGCAGCTTCCGGGACGGACCCATGAACACTGAAGCTTTCTTT
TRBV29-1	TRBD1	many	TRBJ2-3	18	CSVEDPGQPTRSADTQYF	TGCAGCGTTGAAGACCCGGGACAGCCTACTAGAAGTGCAGATACGCAGTATTTT
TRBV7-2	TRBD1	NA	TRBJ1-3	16	CASSLMTGGSGNTIYF	TGTGCCAGCAGCTTGATGACAGGGGGCTCTGGAAACACCATATATTTT
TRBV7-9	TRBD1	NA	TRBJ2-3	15	CASSFGQGHTDTQYF	TGTGCCAGCAGCTTCGGACAGGGTCACACAGATACGCAGTATTTT
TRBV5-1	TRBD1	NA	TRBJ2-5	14	CASSVTGGQETQYF	TGCGCCAGCAGCGTCACAGGGGGACAAGAGACCCAGTACTTC
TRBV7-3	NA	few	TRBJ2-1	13	CASSLGDSLEQFF	TGTGCCAGCAGCTTAGGGGACTCGTTGGAGCAGTTCTTC
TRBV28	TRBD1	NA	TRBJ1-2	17	CASSPTGTGRGVGGYTF	TGTGCCAGCAGCCCCACCGGGACAGGGAGGGGAGTGGGTGGCTACACCTTC
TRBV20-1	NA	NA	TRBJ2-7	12	CSARDRGYEQYF	TGCAGTGCTAGAGACAGGGGCTACGAGCAGTACTTC
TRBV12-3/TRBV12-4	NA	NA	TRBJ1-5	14	CASSMTVSNQPQHF	TGTGCCAGCAGTATGACAGTTAGCAATCAGCCCCAGCATTTT
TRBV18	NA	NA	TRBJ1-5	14	CASSAGPTNQPQHF	TGTGCCAGCTCAGCCGGACCGACTAATCAGCCCCAGCATTTT
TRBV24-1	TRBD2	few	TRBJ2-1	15	CATSDPGGSYNEQFF	TGTGCCACCAGTGACCCGGGGGGGTCCTACAATGAGCAGTTCTTC
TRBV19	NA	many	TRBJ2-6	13	CASTISGANVLTF	TGTGCCAGTACCATCTCTGGGGCCAACGTCCTGACTTTC
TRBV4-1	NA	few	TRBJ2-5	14	CASSSMGGKETQYF	TGCGCCAGCAGCTCCATGGGCGGAAAAGAGACCCAGTACTTC
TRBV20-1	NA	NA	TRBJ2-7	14	CSARPGAGAYEQYF	TGCAGTGCTAGACCGGGGGCAGGGGCCTACGAGCAGTACTTC
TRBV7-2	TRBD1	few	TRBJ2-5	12	CASRTGQETQYF	TGTGCCAGCAGGACAGGGCAGGAGACCCAGTACTTC
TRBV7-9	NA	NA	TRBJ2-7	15	CASSSPRAPSYEQYF	TGTGCCAGCAGCTCACCCCGGGCTCCTAGCTACGAGCAGTACTTC
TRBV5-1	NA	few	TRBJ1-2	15	CASSLEPGFNYGYTF	TGCGCCAGCAGCTTGGAGCCGGGTTTCAACTATGGCTACACCTTC
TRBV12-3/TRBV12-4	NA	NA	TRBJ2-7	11	CASGGTHEQYF	TGTGCCAGCGGGGGGACCCACGAGCAGTACTTC
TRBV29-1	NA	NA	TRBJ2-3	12	CSVEGTDQAQYF	TGCAGCGTTGAAGGGACAGATCAGGCGCAGTATTTT
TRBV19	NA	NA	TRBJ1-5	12	CASSIGNQPQHF	TGTGCCAGTAGTATAGGGAATCAGCCCCAGCATTTT
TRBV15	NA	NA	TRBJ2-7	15	CATSSRTQSPYEQYF	TGTGCCACCAGCTCTCGGACCCAATCTCCCTACGAGCAGTACTTC
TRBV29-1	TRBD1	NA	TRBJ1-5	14	CSVSDRGGNQPQHF	TGCAGCGTTTCGGACAGGGGAGGCAATCAGCCCCAGCATTTT
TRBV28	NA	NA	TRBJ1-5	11	CASSPTGPQHF	TGTGCCAGCAGTCCCACCGGACCCCAGCATTTT
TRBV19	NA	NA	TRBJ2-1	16	CASSITGAGGGNEQFF	TGTGCCAGTAGTATTACCGGGGCCGGTGGGGGCAATGAGCAGTTCTTC
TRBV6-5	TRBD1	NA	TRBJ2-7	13	CASSLDRGDEQYF	TGTGCCAGCAGTCTCGACAGGGGAGACGAGCAGTACTTC
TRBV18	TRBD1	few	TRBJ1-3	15	CASSPLGTGGNTIYF	TGTGCCAGCTCACCATTAGGGACAGGTGGAAACACCATATATTTT
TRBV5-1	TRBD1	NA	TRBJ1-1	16	CASSPRQGARDTEAFF	TGCGCCAGCAGCCCGAGACAGGGGGCAAGGGACACTGAAGCTTTCTTT
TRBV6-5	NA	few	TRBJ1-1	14	CASSLAQGRTEAFF	TGTGCCAGCAGTTTGGCCCAGGGGCGAACTGAAGCTTTCTTT
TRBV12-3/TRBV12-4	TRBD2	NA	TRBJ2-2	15	CASTPAGGPAGELFF	TGTGCCAGCACCCCGGCGGGGGGGCCCGCCGGGGAGCTGTTTTTT
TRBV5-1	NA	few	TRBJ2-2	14	CASRQTANTGELFF	TGCGCCAGCAGGCAGACCGCGAACACCGGGGAGCTGTTTTTT
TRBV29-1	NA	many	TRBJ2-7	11	CSVVRSYEQYF	TGCAGCGTTGTACGGTCCTACGAGCAGTACTTC
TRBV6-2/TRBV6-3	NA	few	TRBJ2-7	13	CASSSGAVAEQYF	TGTGCCAGCAGTTCAGGGGCGGTGGCCGAGCAGTACTTC
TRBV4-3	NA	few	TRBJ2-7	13	CASSQDLSYEQYF	TGCGCCAGCAGCCAAGATTTAAGCTACGAGCAGTACTTC
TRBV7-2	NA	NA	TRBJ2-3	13	CASSLEVTDTQYF	TGTGCCAGCAGCTTAGAGGTCACAGATACGCAGTATTTT
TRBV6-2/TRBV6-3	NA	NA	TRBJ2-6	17	CASSDGTWVSGANVLTF	TGTGCCAGCAGTGACGGGACGTGGGTCTCTGGGGCCAACGTCCTGACTTTC
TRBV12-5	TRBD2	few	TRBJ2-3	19	CASGLGLAGGGTYTDTQYF	TGTGCTAGTGGTTTGGGACTAGCGGGGGGGGGAACCTACACAGATACGCAGTATTTT
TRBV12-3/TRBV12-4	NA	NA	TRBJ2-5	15	CASSPDLGQGETQYF	TGTGCCAGCAGTCCGGACTTGGGGCAGGGGGAGACCCAGTACTTC
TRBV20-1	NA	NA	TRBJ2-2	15	CSARGGGQYTGELFF	TGCAGTGCTAGAGGTGGGGGCCAGTACACCGGGGAGCTGTTTTTT
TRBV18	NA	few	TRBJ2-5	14	CASSPSLPPETQYF	TGTGCCAGCTCACCCTCACTACCCCCAGAGACCCAGTACTTC
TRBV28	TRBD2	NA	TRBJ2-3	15	CASSASGVSTDTQYF	TGTGCCAGCAGTGCAAGCGGGGTGAGCACAGATACGCAGTATTTT
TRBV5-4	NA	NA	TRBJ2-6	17	CASTSPLAEAGANVLTF	TGTGCCAGCACTTCCCCCCTGGCAGAGGCTGGGGCCAACGTCCTGACTTTC
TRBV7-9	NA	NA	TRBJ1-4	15	CASSSVGSTNEKLFF	TGTGCCAGCAGCTCTGTCGGGTCTACGAATGAAAAACTGTTTTTT
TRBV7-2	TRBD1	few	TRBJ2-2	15	CASSPRDRTAGELFF	TGTGCCAGCAGCCCCCGGGACAGAACCGCCGGGGAGCTGTTTTTT
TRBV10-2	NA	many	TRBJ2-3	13	CASSDPESGTQYF	TGCGCCAGCAGTGACCCCGAGTCGGGTACGCAGTATTTT
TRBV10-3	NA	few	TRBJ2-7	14	CAISESAGFYEQYF	TGTGCCATCAGTGAGTCGGCAGGGTTCTACGAGCAGTACTTC
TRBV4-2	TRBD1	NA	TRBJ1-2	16	CASSQDTGGHNYGYTF	TGTGCCAGCAGCCAGGATACAGGGGGCCACAACTATGGCTACACCTTC
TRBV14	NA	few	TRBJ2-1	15	CASSQGPVSYNEQFF	TGTGCCAGCAGCCAAGGCCCAGTGTCCTACAATGAGCAGTTCTTC
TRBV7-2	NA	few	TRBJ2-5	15	CASSLGARSQETQYF	TGTGCCAGCAGCTTAGGGGCCAGATCCCAAGAGACCCAGTACTTC
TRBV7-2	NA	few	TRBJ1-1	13	CASRQDRSTEAFF	TGTGCCAGCAGACAGGATAGGAGTACTGAAGCTTTCTTT
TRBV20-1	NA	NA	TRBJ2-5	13	CSVGGQGQETQYF	TGCAGTGTTGGGGGCCAGGGACAAGAGACCCAGTACTTC
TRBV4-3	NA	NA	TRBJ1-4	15	CASSQEWGGGEKLFF	TGCGCCAGCAGCCAAGAATGGGGTGGGGGTGAAAAACTGTTTTTT
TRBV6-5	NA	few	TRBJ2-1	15	CASNKGESSYNEQFF	TGTGCCAGCAACAAAGGAGAGAGCTCCTACAATGAGCAGTTCTTC
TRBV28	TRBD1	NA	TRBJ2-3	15	CASSSGGTGGDTQYF	TGTGCCAGCAGCTCGGGAGGGACAGGGGGCGATACGCAGTATTTT
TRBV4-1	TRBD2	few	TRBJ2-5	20	CASSQRPGMIRGVGEETQYF	TGCGCCAGCAGCCAAAGGCCAGGGATGATTCGGGGGGTTGGGGAAGAGACCCAGTACTTC
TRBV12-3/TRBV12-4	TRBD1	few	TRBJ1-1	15	CASSPRTGENTEAFF	TGTGCCAGCAGTCCACGGACAGGGGAGAACACTGAAGCTTTCTTT